A single sample gave rise to the 17 T cell receptor beta chains below, sequenced in a study of cytomegalovirus exposure and HLA in healthy donors. The repertoire was sequenced with immunoSEQ multiplex PCR; TCRdb's copy has only in-frame clones and lacks some. The table includes 250,000 to 350,000 clones, 85% to 90% detected once. The sequenced material came from PBMCs. All receptors derive from a woman aged 18-29 years in good health and CMV-seronegative.

The chain combines TRBV9 with TRBJ2-1; weak D call: TRBD1 (6 bases). Germline values: CDR1 SGDLS, CDR2 YYNGEE. This CDR3 is 15 amino acids long. The ends were cut back, 4 bases at V and 0 bases at J, with 11 bases in the middle. The CDR3 protein is CASSLGASSYNEQFF. The CDR3 DNA sequence: TGTGCCAGCAGCCTGGGGGCTAGCTCCTACAATGAGCAGTTCTTC.

This rearrangement joins TRBV27 to TRBJ2-6, with D possibly TRBD1 on 6 matching bases. The V gene lost 1 base and the J gene lost 0 bases, with 13 bases spanning the gap. This CDR3 contains 18 residues. Germline CDR1 reads MNHEY; CDR2 reads SMNVEV (reference sequence). The CDR3 spells CASSLLGGQHSGANVLTF. In DNA form, the CDR3 reads TGTGCCAGCAGTTTATTAGGGGGACAACACTCTGGGGCCAACGTCCTGACTTTC.

The chain joins TRBV7-3 to TRBJ2-2, with 11 bases identical to TRBD2. CDR3 length equals 12 residues. CDR1 SGHTA and CDR2 FQGTGA come from the germline V gene. V trimming: 6 bases; J trimming: 15 bases; junction bases outside the gene matches: 6. The CDR3 is CASSPTSGSLFF. The CDR3 DNA reads as TGTGCCAGCAGTCCTACTAGCGGGAGTTTGTTTTTT. Variable domain in full (rest from reference TRBV7-3 and TRBJ2-2): GAGVSQTPSNKVTEKGKYVELRCDPISGHTALYWYRQSLGQGPEFLIYFQGTGAADDSGLPNDRFFAVRPEGSVSTLKIQRTERGDSAVYLCASSPTSGSLFFGEGSRLTVL.

The chain recombines TRBV19 with TRBJ2-1; TRBD2 agrees at 12 bases. The J segment lost 9 bases and the V segment lost 7 bases, leaving 7 bases of the junction unmatched. Germline loops: CDR1 LNHDA, CDR2 SQIVND (reference sequence). The CDR3 is 14 amino acids. The CDR3 sequence is CASKTSGSNSEQFF. CDR3 sequence (DNA): TGTGCCAGTAAGACTAGCGGGAGTAATAGTGAGCAGTTCTTC.

This CDR3 is CASSALTAGGSPLHF. The CDR3 DNA is TGTGCCAGCAGTGCACTGACCGCCGGGGGTTCACCCCTCCACTTT. V and J are TRBV2 and TRBJ1-6, with a weak D call TRBD1 (5 bases). With 4 bases removed from V and 9 bases from J, the gap between germline ends came to 16 bases. The CDR3 has 15 amino acids. From germline, CDR1 is SNHLY and CDR2 FYNNEI.

The chain links TRBV11-3 to TRBJ2-7; a possible D gene is TRBD2 (5 bases). The CDR3 has 12 amino acids. The V gene lost 5 bases and the J gene lost 2 bases, with 7 bases spanning the gap. The germline CDR1 and CDR2 sequences are SGHNT and YENEEA. The chain's CDR3 is CASSEGPYEQYF. The CDR3 nucleotides are TGTGCCAGCAGCGAGGGCCCCTACGAGCAGTACTTC.

The V and J genes are TRBV28 and TRBJ1-2; TRBD1 aligns across 11 bases. Germline assignment: CDR1 MDHEN and CDR2 SYDVKM. The CDR3 runs 15 residues. The V segment lost 8 bases and the J segment 7 bases; nucleotides outside the gene matches: 12. The CDR3 DNA is TGTGCCAGCGGTTCCCTCGGACAGGGGGCAGGTGGCTACACCTTC. Residues: CASGSLGQGAGGYTF.

V is TRBV28 and J is TRBJ2-7; the D gene is possibly TRBD2 (6 bases). V lost 4 bases to trimming and J lost 1 base, with 14 bases between them. CDR1 MDHEN and CDR2 SYDVKM come from the germline V gene. The length of the CDR3 is 15 residues. The CDR3 here is CASSSQRLGSYEQYF. The CDR3 region has the DNA TGTGCCAGCAGTTCCCAGCGACTAGGATCCTACGAGCAGTACTTC.

The rearrangement uses TRBV5-1 and TRBJ2-1; 8 positions agree with TRBD2. The germline V gene has CDR1 SGHRS and CDR2 YFSETQ. The J segment lost 9 bases and the V segment lost 0 bases, leaving 11 bases of the junction unmatched. CDR3 length: 16 residues. The CDR3 DNA follows: TGCGCCAGCAGCTTGGGACTAGCGAATCTCGTGAGTGAGCAGTTCTTC. Amino acids: CASSLGLANLVSEQFF.

The rearrangement joins TRBV29-1 to TRBJ1-2, with D perhaps matching TRBD1 (6 bases). Trimming pared 0 bases from V and 3 bases from J, leaving 14 bases between. This CDR3 is 15 amino acids long. Germline CDR1 and CDR2: SQVTM and ANQGSEA. The CDR3 bases are TGCAGCGTTGAAGATAGATTGGGGGCCGACTATGGCTACACCTTC. As protein: CSVEDRLGADYGYTF.

This chain uses TRBV14 with TRBJ2-7; 11 nucleotides match TRBD2. The CDR3 spans 18 residues. The germline CDR1 and CDR2 sequences are SGHDN and FVKESK. J gave up 0 bases and V 4 bases, and 11 bases lay outside the gene matches. The CDR3 DNA reads as TGTGCCAGCAGCCCTAGGACTAGCGGGTATACTGGCTCCTACGAGCAGTACTTC. Translating gives CASSPRTSGYTGSYEQYF.

The sample holds one count of this clone. This rearrangement joins TRBV4-3 to TRBJ2-7, with TRBD1 as a possible D gene (6 bases). The length of the CDR3 is 16 residues. Trimming took 1 base from V and 0 from J, leaving 13 bases between them. The germline V gene encodes CDR1 LGHNA and CDR2 YSLEER. Written as DNA, the CDR3 is TGCGCCAGCAGCCAAGTTCCAGGGGCAAGCTCCTACGAGCAGTACTTC. Translating it yields CASSQVPGASSYEQYF.

This chain connects TRBV19 to TRBJ1-1, with D hard to call. This CDR3 comprises 13 residues. Germline lookup yields CDR1 LNHDA and CDR2 SQIVND (reference sequence). V shed 3 bases and J shed 7 bases, with 12 bases lying between them. The CDR3 region is CASSIQVGLEAFF. The CDR3, as DNA: TGTGCCAGTAGTATCCAGGTGGGTCTTGAAGCTTTCTTT.

J is TRBJ2-7 and V is TRBV5-6; no clear D gene. Germline V CDR1 and CDR2: SGHDT, YYEEEE. The CDR3 has 11 residues. V lost 0 bases and J 7 bases, leaving 5 bases between the germline ends. This CDR3 is CASSLEEEQYF. The CDR3 DNA sequence: TGTGCCAGCAGCTTGGAGGAGGAGCAGTACTTC.

This chain links TRBV9 with TRBJ1-1, with a possible D match to TRBD1 (5 bases). The V end was cut by 4 bases, the J end by 5 bases, with 15 bases between. In germline, CDR1 is SGDLS, CDR2 YYNGEE. CDR3 length: 14 amino acids. The CDR3 DNA reads TGTGCCAGCAGCCCGGGCCCCGCAGGGACTGAAGCTTTCTTT. Its translation is CASSPGPAGTEAFF.

This clone appeared a single time. The chain is built from TRBV6-5 and TRBJ1-6; tentatively, D is TRBD1 (6 bases). This CDR3 comprises 15 residues. The germline CDR1 and CDR2 sequences are MNHEY and SVGAGI. Trimming cost V 4 bases and J 6 bases, with 13 bases left between them. CDR3 region: CASSFSGAGNSPLHF. CDR3 bases: TGTGCCAGCAGTTTCTCAGGGGCTGGTAATTCACCCCTCCACTTT.

This chain joins TRBV5-1 and TRBJ2-7; the D gene is possibly TRBD2 (5 bases). The ends were cut back, 5 bases at V and 2 bases at J, with 14 bases in the middle. Per germline, CDR1 SGHRS and CDR2 YFSETQ. CDR3 size: 14 residues. This CDR3 is CASRTLDLPYEQYF. For the CDR3, the DNA is TGCGCCAGCAGAACTCTGGACTTACCCTACGAGCAGTACTTC. Filled out from reference TRBV5-1 and TRBJ2-7, the complete variable domain reads KAGVTQTPRYLIKTRGQQVTLSCSPISGHRSVSWYQQTPGQGLQFLFEYFSETQRNKGNFPGRFSGRQFSNSRSEMNVSTLELGDSALYLCASRTLDLPYEQYFGPGTRLTVT.